Listed below are T cell receptor beta chains from one sample, sequenced in a study of blood T cell repertoires in COVID-19. TCRdb's table, derived via immunoSEQ multiplex PCR, lists solely in-frame clones and lacks some. This table has approximately 90,000 clones, about three quarters appearing once. The sample was peripheral blood. The receptors were sampled from a human donor in a cohort sampled during active COVID-19. Each CDR3 is given with its conserved first and last residue. The order of the fields is V gene, J gene, clone size, D gene, CDR3 DNA, CDR3 protein. The D gene is left open where the match is weak. Rows may omit the clone size; those that give it use once, few, many or a size class.

V: TRBV28; J: TRBJ2-5; size: NA; D: TRBD1; DNA: TGTGCCAGCAGCCCTACCTCCCTAGTGGACAGGGGGCTTTGGGAGACCCAGTACTTC; CDR3: CASSPTSLVDRGLWETQYF
V: TRBV24-1; J: TRBJ2-1; size: NA; D: TRBD2; DNA: TGTGCCACCAGTGATGCTAGCGGAGGCTCCTACAATGAGCAGTTCTTC; CDR3: CATSDASGGSYNEQFF
V: TRBV4-3; J: TRBJ2-3; size: NA; D: TRBD2; DNA: TGCGCCAGCAGCCAAGATGAAATAGCGGGAGTGTTCACAGATACGCAGTATTTT; CDR3: CASSQDEIAGVFTDTQYF
V: TRBV9; J: TRBJ2-7; size: NA; D: NA; DNA: TGTGCCAGCAGCCCCGGCGAGCCGAGGGACGAGCAGTACTTC; CDR3: CASSPGEPRDEQYF
V: TRBV25-1; J: TRBJ2-1; size: NA; D: TRBD2; DNA: TGTGCCAGCAGCGTACTAGCGGGAGGGCCAAGGAATGAGCAGTTCTTC; CDR3: CASSVLAGGPRNEQFF
V: TRBV15; J: TRBJ2-1; size: NA; D: TRBD2; DNA: TGTGCCACCAGCGGAGGGACTAGCCTAAGCAATGAGCAGTTCTTC; CDR3: CATSGGTSLSNEQFF
V: TRBV5-8; J: TRBJ2-1; size: NA; D: TRBD2; DNA: TGTGCCAGCAGCTCCCGGACTAGCGGGAGTCAGTGGGAGCAGTTCTTC; CDR3: CASSSRTSGSQWEQFF
V: TRBV5-4; J: TRBJ1-2; size: NA; D: NA; DNA: TGTGCCAGCAGCTTTGGGAGCTTTGGCTACACCTTC; CDR3: CASSFGSFGYTF
V: TRBV6-5; J: TRBJ1-2; size: NA; D: TRBD1; DNA: TGTGCCACCCGGACAGGACATGGCTACACCTTC; CDR3: CATRTGHGYTF
V: TRBV5-1; J: TRBJ2-1; size: once; D: NA; DNA: TGCGCCAGCACGCAGGGGAGCTACAATGAGCAGTTCTTC; CDR3: CASTQGSYNEQFF
V: TRBV5-1; J: TRBJ2-1; size: NA; D: NA; DNA: TGCCCCTCATCGCCAGGTGACCAAGGGGGGGGCGGGAACATCTTCGAACAGTTCTTC; CDR3: CPSSPGDQGGGGNIFEQFF
V: TRBV4-2; J: TRBJ2-7; size: once; D: TRBD2; DNA: TGTGCCAGCAGCCAATTGGTGCGGGGGTCCTACGAGCAGTACTTC; CDR3: CASSQLVRGSYEQYF
V: TRBV13; J: TRBJ2-5; size: NA; D: TRBD2; DNA: TGTGCCAGCAGCAAAATATCCATGCGGGAGGGCTGGGAGACCCAGTACTTC; CDR3: CASSKISMREGWETQYF
V: TRBV6-5; J: TRBJ2-5; size: NA; D: TRBD1; DNA: TGTGCCAGCAGTTACGGGACAGGCCCCCGAGGAGAGACCCAGTACTTC; CDR3: CASSYGTGPRGETQYF
V: TRBV27; J: TRBJ2-1; size: NA; D: TRBD1; DNA: TGTGCCAGCAGCCGGGACAGGGACCCCTACAATGAGCAGTTCTTC; CDR3: CASSRDRDPYNEQFF
V: TRBV2; J: TRBJ1-5; size: NA; D: TRBD1; DNA: TGTGCCAGCAGTTCGGACAGGGGAGGAGTTGAGCCCCAGCATTTT; CDR3: CASSSDRGGVEPQHF
V: TRBV5-1; J: TRBJ2-1; size: NA; D: NA; DNA: TGCGCCAGCAGCTTGGGGGCAGGGTCCCCCAATGAGCAGTTCTTC; CDR3: CASSLGAGSPNEQFF
V: TRBV7-3; J: TRBJ2-2; size: NA; D: NA; DNA: TGTGCCAGCAGCCCTATGAACGGGGAGCTGTTTTTT; CDR3: CASSPMNGELFF
V: TRBV11-2; J: TRBJ2-2; size: NA; D: TRBD2; DNA: TGTGCCAGCAGCTCTCTAGCGGGTAACACCGGGGAGCTGTTTTTT; CDR3: CASSSLAGNTGELFF
V: TRBV11-2; J: TRBJ1-2; size: NA; D: TRBD1; DNA: TGTGCCAGCAGCCTACAGGGGGACTATGGCTACACCTTC; CDR3: CASSLQGDYGYTF
V: TRBV6-1; J: TRBJ1-5; size: NA; D: TRBD1; DNA: TGTGCCAGCAGTGATACAGGGGATTCTCAGCCCCAGCATTTT; CDR3: CASSDTGDSQPQHF
V: TRBV7-2; J: TRBJ2-4; size: NA; D: TRBD1; DNA: TGTGCCAGCAGCGAAACGGGACAGGTTAAAAACATTCAGTACTTC; CDR3: CASSETGQVKNIQYF
V: TRBV30; J: TRBJ1-2; size: NA; D: NA; DNA: TGTGCCTGGGGGGCCGAAGCTAACTATGGCTACACCTTC; CDR3: CAWGAEANYGYTF
V: TRBV7-9; J: TRBJ2-2; size: NA; D: NA; DNA: TGTGCCAGCAGCCCTCCGGGACAAGTAAACACCGGGGAGCTGTTTTTT; CDR3: CASSPPGQVNTGELFF